A selection of T cell receptor beta chains follows, all from one sample in a study of blood T cell repertoires in COVID-19. Profiling relied on immunoSEQ multiplex PCR, and the TCRdb table lists in-frame clones only, not all of them. The profile covers 150,000 to 200,000 clones, with roughly 89% appearing a single time and 3% to 3.5% taken by the ten largest. Sequenced input: PBMCs or T cells enriched from blood (not recorded which). The receptors were sampled from a woman aged 25 to 39 who had been exposed to COVID-19. Both conserved end residues are trimmed from each CDR3. The order of the fields is D gene, J gene, V gene, CDR3 protein. D genes are given only for firm matches.

TRBD2,TRBJ2-7,TRBV7-2,ASSWVQTSGAPYEQY
.,TRBJ1-6,TRBV28,ASSLGGVLNSPLH
.,TRBJ2-1,TRBV10-3,AISGERGNDNEQF
TRBD2,TRBJ2-1,TRBV7-6,ASSRAGTSGVVGEQF
.,TRBJ1-2,TRBV27,ASSFIGENYGYT
TRBD2,TRBJ2-5,TRBV5-1,ASSPPSGGALETQY
TRBD1,TRBJ1-6,TRBV7-2,ASSLGQALNSPLH
TRBD1,TRBJ2-1,TRBV7-2,ASSFGQGELNEQF
.,TRBJ2-7,TRBV6-5,ASSYGQLSYEQY
.,TRBJ1-5,TRBV5-8,ASSLVGGAGMAQH
.,TRBJ2-1,TRBV2,ASGDIQF
.,TRBJ1-6,TRBV3-1/TRBV3-2,ASSQDPDGGGNSPLH
TRBD1,TRBJ1-1,TRBV29-1,SAWDRENTEAF
.,TRBJ2-3,TRBV3-1/TRBV3-2,ASSQSDTQY
TRBD1,TRBJ1-4,TRBV18,ASSLMGQLEEKLF
TRBD2,TRBJ2-1,TRBV4-2,ASSQESGEYNEQF
TRBD1,TRBJ1-5,TRBV9,ASSHRGLGQPQH
TRBD2,TRBJ2-3,TRBV5-4,ASSEGLAGDTQY
.,TRBJ2-6,TRBV9,ASSPSSGANVLT
.,TRBJ1-6,TRBV3-1/TRBV3-2,ASSHPRDPNSPLH
.,TRBJ1-6,TRBV3-1/TRBV3-2,ASSPHGIGANSPLH
.,TRBJ1-1,TRBV19,ASRKQTGVNTEAF
.,TRBJ2-3,TRBV5-1,ASSYREQDTDTQY
.,TRBJ1-1,TRBV12-3/TRBV12-4,ASSRGNTEAF
.,TRBJ2-1,TRBV19,ASSIRDYNEQF
TRBD1,TRBJ1-1,TRBV30,AVAGTGNTEAF
.,TRBJ1-4,TRBV18,ASSPQALRANEKLF
TRBD1,TRBJ2-5,TRBV19,ASSTSGTGETQY
.,TRBJ2-1,TRBV18,ASSPPLRGEQF
TRBD2,TRBJ2-3,TRBV11-2,ASSLSVLAQREDTQY
TRBD2,TRBJ2-1,TRBV25-1,ASSDPLAGDYNEQF
TRBD2,TRBJ2-2,TRBV9,ASSGVAGGRNTGELF
.,TRBJ2-7,TRBV30,AWTGNEQY
.,TRBJ2-3,TRBV5-1,ASSQGFPDTDTQY
.,TRBJ1-3,TRBV5-5,ASSLVGYRYTDYSGNTIY
.,TRBJ1-5,TRBV6-5,ASSTQGGGQPQH
TRBD1,TRBJ1-6,TRBV19,ASKGAGTMDSPLH
TRBD1,TRBJ1-3,TRBV4-3,ASSQDRGPGNTIY
.,TRBJ2-7,TRBV13,ASSLEGALYEQY
.,TRBJ1-3,TRBV7-2,ASSPGAAGNTIY
.,TRBJ2-7,TRBV6-6,ASSYLAGVGYEQY
.,TRBJ1-5,TRBV10-1,ASSETPHISNQPQH
TRBD1,TRBJ2-7,TRBV15,TTSRSRQGVYEQY
TRBD1,TRBJ2-2,TRBV5-1,ASSGQGHTGELF
.,TRBJ1-1,TRBV5-1,ASRGQGTTEAF
TRBD1,TRBJ1-2,TRBV5-1,ASKETGMYGYT
.,TRBJ1-2,TRBV25-1,ASSGGILDSLTNYGYT
TRBD1,TRBJ1-5,TRBV19,ASRSRGSYDQPQH
.,TRBJ1-1,TRBV6-2/TRBV6-3,ASSQPGGQNTEAF
.,TRBJ2-7,TRBV7-2,ASSPLTPTYEQY
TRBD2,TRBJ2-5,TRBV11-2,ASSSSIGGLETQY
TRBD1,TRBJ2-1,TRBV3-1/TRBV3-2,ASSQDSGTGQF
.,TRBJ1-4,TRBV5-6,ASSFQGFNEKLF